A selection of T cell receptor beta chains follows, all from one sample in a study of blood T cells in healthy people across ages. One entry per CDR3 protein, called by TCRdb with MiXCR from the 5' RACE reads. The profile shows hundreds of thousands of distinct CDR3 sequences, about 21% of them singletons. Sequencing used blood. Receptor source: a man between 65 and 85 years old in good health. The CDR3 runs from the conserved cysteine through the conserved F or W. Each record gives: J gene, CDR3 length, V gene, clone size, D gene, CDR3 protein, CDR3 DNA. The D gene is left open where the match is weak. Part of the rows lack a size; the others show once, few, many or a class for expanded clones.

j_call: TRBJ1-1
cdr3_length: 13
v_call: TRBV7-3
clone_size: many
d_call: -
cdr3_aa: CASSSQMNTEAFF
cdr3_nt: TGTGCCAGCAGTTCCCAAATGAACACTGAAGCTTTCTTT

j_call: TRBJ2-7
cdr3_length: 14
v_call: TRBV12-3/TRBV12-4
clone_size: many
d_call: TRBD1
cdr3_aa: CASSLPQGANEQYF
cdr3_nt: TGTGCCAGCAGTCTACCGCAGGGGGCGAACGAGCAGTACTTC

j_call: TRBJ1-4
cdr3_length: 15
v_call: TRBV4-1
clone_size: few
d_call: TRBD1
cdr3_aa: CASSQEGQGYEKLFF
cdr3_nt: TGCGCCAGCAGCCAAGAAGGACAGGGTTACGAAAAACTGTTTTTT

j_call: TRBJ2-1
cdr3_length: 13
v_call: TRBV12-3/TRBV12-4
clone_size: -
d_call: TRBD2
cdr3_aa: CASRSSGRNEQFF
cdr3_nt: TGTGCCAGCAGGTCCAGCGGGAGAAATGAGCAGTTCTTC

j_call: TRBJ2-1
cdr3_length: 12
v_call: TRBV29-1
clone_size: few
d_call: -
cdr3_aa: CSVVEGVDEQFF
cdr3_nt: TGCAGCGTTGTTGAGGGAGTGGATGAGCAGTTCTTC

j_call: TRBJ1-2
cdr3_length: 17
v_call: TRBV11-2
clone_size: -
d_call: TRBD1
cdr3_aa: CASAVLGTETFNYGYTF
cdr3_nt: TGTGCCAGCGCGGTGTTGGGGACAGAGACATTTAACTATGGCTACACCTTC

j_call: TRBJ1-1
cdr3_length: 14
v_call: TRBV12-3/TRBV12-4
clone_size: few
d_call: -
cdr3_aa: CASSSRHQSGEAFF
cdr3_nt: TGTGCCAGCAGTTCGAGACACCAGTCAGGTGAAGCTTTCTTT

j_call: TRBJ2-1
cdr3_length: 16
v_call: TRBV7-9
clone_size: many
d_call: TRBD2
cdr3_aa: CASSPQGSGSFDEQFF
cdr3_nt: TGTGCCAGCAGCCCACAGGGTAGCGGGAGTTTCGATGAGCAGTTCTTC

j_call: TRBJ2-7
cdr3_length: 11
v_call: TRBV28
clone_size: -
d_call: -
cdr3_aa: CASKEVNEQYF
cdr3_nt: TGTGCCAGCAAAGAGGTAAACGAGCAGTACTTC

j_call: TRBJ1-5
cdr3_length: 17
v_call: TRBV7-2
clone_size: -
d_call: TRBD1
cdr3_aa: CASSLDSGTGIGQPQHF
cdr3_nt: TGTGCCAGCAGCTTAGATTCAGGGACAGGGATTGGTCAGCCCCAGCATTTT

j_call: TRBJ1-1
cdr3_length: 14
v_call: TRBV12-3/TRBV12-4
clone_size: -
d_call: -
cdr3_aa: CATLHSSMNTEAFF
cdr3_nt: TGTGCCACCCTTCACAGTTCTATGAACACTGAAGCTTTCTTT

j_call: TRBJ2-1
cdr3_length: 17
v_call: TRBV4-1
clone_size: -
d_call: TRBD2
cdr3_aa: CASSQIQAGGPSNEQFF
cdr3_nt: TGCGCCAGCAGCCAAATTCAAGCGGGAGGGCCCTCCAATGAGCAGTTCTTC

j_call: TRBJ1-4
cdr3_length: 14
v_call: TRBV28
clone_size: -
d_call: -
cdr3_aa: CASSPSGGKEKLFF
cdr3_nt: TGTGCCAGCAGTCCGAGCGGGGGCAAGGAAAAACTGTTTTTT

j_call: TRBJ1-5
cdr3_length: 16
v_call: TRBV19
clone_size: many
d_call: TRBD1
cdr3_aa: CASRTGGGSGNQPQHF
cdr3_nt: TGTGCCAGTCGGACAGGGGGAGGATCAGGCAATCAGCCCCAGCATTTT

j_call: TRBJ2-5
cdr3_length: 15
v_call: TRBV6-1
clone_size: -
d_call: TRBD1
cdr3_aa: CASSRRQGVQETQYF
cdr3_nt: TGTGCCAGCAGTAGGAGACAGGGGGTTCAAGAGACCCAGTACTTC

j_call: TRBJ2-6
cdr3_length: 15
v_call: TRBV11-2
clone_size: few
d_call: -
cdr3_aa: CASSLGKTGANVLTF
cdr3_nt: TGTGCCAGCAGCTTAGGGAAAACTGGGGCCAACGTCCTGACTTTC

j_call: TRBJ2-5
cdr3_length: 16
v_call: TRBV7-2
clone_size: once
d_call: -
cdr3_aa: CASSVNGQQPQETQYF
cdr3_nt: TGTGCCAGCAGCGTCAACGGACAACAGCCCCAAGAGACCCAGTACTTC

j_call: TRBJ2-1
cdr3_length: 17
v_call: TRBV12-3/TRBV12-4
clone_size: few
d_call: TRBD2
cdr3_aa: CASSLASGTTLYNEQFF
cdr3_nt: TGTGCCAGCAGCCTTGCTAGCGGGACCACTCTCTACAATGAGCAGTTCTTC

j_call: TRBJ1-2
cdr3_length: 13
v_call: TRBV20-1
clone_size: -
d_call: -
cdr3_aa: CSASLWGTNGYTF
cdr3_nt: TGCAGTGCTAGCCTGTGGGGGACTAACGGCTACACCTTC

j_call: TRBJ1-4
cdr3_length: 15
v_call: TRBV5-1
clone_size: -
d_call: -
cdr3_aa: CASSLSTESWEKLFF
cdr3_nt: TGCGCCAGCAGCTTATCGACAGAGTCCTGGGAAAAACTGTTTTTT

j_call: TRBJ2-1
cdr3_length: 16
v_call: TRBV9
clone_size: -
d_call: TRBD2
cdr3_aa: CASSPPLAGGLYEQFF
cdr3_nt: TGTGCCAGCAGCCCTCCGCTAGCGGGGGGGCTATATGAGCAGTTCTTC

j_call: TRBJ1-1
cdr3_length: 17
v_call: TRBV4-2
clone_size: -
d_call: TRBD1
cdr3_aa: CASSPSWDRALNTEAFF
cdr3_nt: TGTGCCAGCAGCCCTTCTTGGGACAGGGCTTTGAACACTGAAGCTTTCTTT

j_call: TRBJ2-7
cdr3_length: 14
v_call: TRBV20-1
clone_size: few
d_call: TRBD2
cdr3_aa: CSAFSAGGPYEQYF
cdr3_nt: TGCAGTGCTTTCTCGGCGGGAGGGCCCTACGAGCAGTACTTC

j_call: TRBJ2-3
cdr3_length: 15
v_call: TRBV7-9
clone_size: -
d_call: TRBD1
cdr3_aa: CASSLRQGDTDTQYF
cdr3_nt: TGTGCCAGCAGCCTCCGACAGGGGGACACAGATACGCAGTATTTT

j_call: TRBJ2-1
cdr3_length: 16
v_call: TRBV28
clone_size: few
d_call: TRBD1
cdr3_aa: CASSLRDRGSYNEQFF
cdr3_nt: TGTGCCAGCAGTTTACGGGACAGGGGCAGCTACAATGAGCAGTTCTTC

j_call: TRBJ1-1
cdr3_length: 13
v_call: TRBV28
clone_size: many
d_call: -
cdr3_aa: CASSFPRNTEAFF
cdr3_nt: TGTGCCAGCAGTTTCCCAAGGAACACTGAAGCTTTCTTT

j_call: TRBJ2-1
cdr3_length: 16
v_call: TRBV20-1
clone_size: -
d_call: TRBD2
cdr3_aa: CSARLAGPGSYNEQFF
cdr3_nt: TGCAGCGCTAGACTAGCGGGACCTGGGTCCTACAATGAGCAGTTCTTC

j_call: TRBJ2-2
cdr3_length: 16
v_call: TRBV5-6
clone_size: few
d_call: -
cdr3_aa: CASSLVTGSYPGELFF
cdr3_nt: TGTGCCAGCAGCTTGGTCACCGGGAGCTATCCCGGGGAGCTGTTTTTT

j_call: TRBJ1-1
cdr3_length: 14
v_call: TRBV9
clone_size: few
d_call: -
cdr3_aa: CASSDTGGATEAFF
cdr3_nt: TGTGCCAGCAGCGACACGGGGGGGGCCACTGAAGCTTTCTTT

j_call: TRBJ2-2
cdr3_length: 14
v_call: TRBV3-1
clone_size: few
d_call: TRBD2
cdr3_aa: CASRGGRNTGELFF
cdr3_nt: TGTGCCAGCAGGGGCGGGAGGAACACCGGGGAGCTGTTTTTT

j_call: TRBJ2-3
cdr3_length: 15
v_call: TRBV19
clone_size: -
d_call: -
cdr3_aa: CASSIRAESTDTQYF
cdr3_nt: TGTGCCAGTAGTATTCGAGCGGAGTCCACAGATACGCAGTATTTT

j_call: TRBJ2-7
cdr3_length: 15
v_call: TRBV12-3/TRBV12-4
clone_size: few
d_call: TRBD2
cdr3_aa: CASSTASGRYYEQYF
cdr3_nt: TGTGCCAGCAGTACCGCTAGCGGGAGGTATTACGAGCAGTACTTC

j_call: TRBJ2-3
cdr3_length: 15
v_call: TRBV11-1
clone_size: few
d_call: TRBD1
cdr3_aa: CASSLRQGATDTQYF
cdr3_nt: TGTGCCAGCAGCTTAAGACAGGGGGCCACAGATACGCAGTATTTT

j_call: TRBJ2-3
cdr3_length: 15
v_call: TRBV2
clone_size: few
d_call: -
cdr3_aa: CASSDLVAGTDTQYF
cdr3_nt: TGTGCCAGCAGTGATTTAGTGGCAGGGACGGATACGCAGTATTTT

j_call: TRBJ1-1
cdr3_length: 11
v_call: TRBV12-3/TRBV12-4
clone_size: once
d_call: -
cdr3_aa: CATRLDTEASF
cdr3_nt: TGTGCCACCAGGTTGGACACTGAAGCTTCCTTT

j_call: TRBJ2-1
cdr3_length: 14
v_call: TRBV29-1
clone_size: -
d_call: -
cdr3_aa: CSVEDSRAYNEQFF
cdr3_nt: TGCAGCGTTGAAGATAGCAGGGCGTACAATGAGCAGTTCTTC

j_call: TRBJ2-7
cdr3_length: 17
v_call: TRBV28
clone_size: many
d_call: TRBD2
cdr3_aa: CASSFPGLAGEKYEQYF
cdr3_nt: TGTGCCAGCAGTTTCCCTGGACTAGCGGGAGAGAAATACGAGCAGTACTTC

j_call: TRBJ2-1
cdr3_length: 14
v_call: TRBV6-2/TRBV6-3
clone_size: few
d_call: TRBD2
cdr3_aa: CASSIRDYYNEQFF
cdr3_nt: TGTGCCAGCAGTATCCGGGACTACTACAATGAGCAGTTCTTC

j_call: TRBJ1-1
cdr3_length: 12
v_call: TRBV14
clone_size: -
d_call: -
cdr3_aa: CASSRTPGGAFF
cdr3_nt: TGTGCCAGCAGCCGAACTCCCGGGGGAGCTTTCTTT

j_call: TRBJ2-7
cdr3_length: 13
v_call: TRBV6-5
clone_size: many
d_call: -
cdr3_aa: CASTQGGIGEQYF
cdr3_nt: TGTGCCAGCACCCAGGGGGGAATAGGGGAGCAGTACTTC

j_call: TRBJ2-2
cdr3_length: 15
v_call: TRBV30
clone_size: few
d_call: -
cdr3_aa: CAWSPGATNTGELFF
cdr3_nt: TGTGCCTGGAGTCCCGGGGCCACGAACACCGGGGAGCTGTTTTTT

j_call: TRBJ2-1
cdr3_length: 14
v_call: TRBV5-1
clone_size: -
d_call: -
cdr3_aa: CASSLVTSSYEQFF
cdr3_nt: TGCGCCAGCAGCTTGGTCACTAGCAGCTATGAGCAGTTCTTC

j_call: TRBJ1-1
cdr3_length: 13
v_call: TRBV20-1
clone_size: -
d_call: -
cdr3_aa: CSAPWTQGPEAFF
cdr3_nt: TGCAGTGCTCCATGGACACAGGGTCCTGAAGCTTTCTTT

j_call: TRBJ2-7
cdr3_length: 12
v_call: TRBV20-1
clone_size: few
d_call: -
cdr3_aa: CSALGKAYEQYF
cdr3_nt: TGCAGTGCTCTCGGGAAGGCCTACGAGCAGTACTTC

j_call: TRBJ2-3
cdr3_length: 16
v_call: TRBV4-1
clone_size: -
d_call: TRBD2
cdr3_aa: CASSQLAGGISDTQYF
cdr3_nt: TGCGCCAGCAGCCAACTAGCGGGAGGAATTTCAGATACGCAGTATTTT

j_call: TRBJ2-3
cdr3_length: 15
v_call: TRBV2
clone_size: -
d_call: TRBD1
cdr3_aa: CASSIQGSRTDTQYF
cdr3_nt: TGTGCCAGCAGTATACAGGGGTCGAGGACAGATACGCAGTATTTT

j_call: TRBJ1-6
cdr3_length: 13
v_call: TRBV6-5
clone_size: few
d_call: -
cdr3_aa: CASSYSGDSPLHF
cdr3_nt: TGTGCCAGCAGTTACTCCGGGGATTCACCCCTCCACTTT

j_call: TRBJ2-1
cdr3_length: 15
v_call: TRBV5-1
clone_size: -
d_call: TRBD2
cdr3_aa: CASSFLAGSSNEQFF
cdr3_nt: TGCGCCAGCAGCTTCCTAGCGGGATCTAGCAATGAGCAGTTCTTC

j_call: TRBJ2-1
cdr3_length: 12
v_call: TRBV5-1
clone_size: few
d_call: -
cdr3_aa: CASSLNNLEQFF
cdr3_nt: TGCGCCAGCAGCTTGAATAACCTTGAGCAGTTCTTC

j_call: TRBJ1-2
cdr3_length: 15
v_call: TRBV7-2
clone_size: -
d_call: -
cdr3_aa: CASSLDGQALYGYTF
cdr3_nt: TGTGCCAGCAGCTTAGACGGGCAGGCTCTCTATGGCTACACCTTC

j_call: TRBJ2-7
cdr3_length: 16
v_call: TRBV18
clone_size: few
d_call: TRBD2
cdr3_aa: CASSPRTGGSAYEQYF
cdr3_nt: TGTGCCAGCTCACCACGGACCGGGGGGAGTGCCTACGAGCAGTACTTC

j_call: TRBJ2-3
cdr3_length: 14
v_call: TRBV7-9
clone_size: -
d_call: -
cdr3_aa: CASSLPRGTDTQYF
cdr3_nt: TGTGCCAGCAGCTTACCCCGGGGCACAGATACGCAGTATTTT

j_call: TRBJ2-1
cdr3_length: 16
v_call: TRBV6-2/TRBV6-3
clone_size: -
d_call: -
cdr3_aa: CASNPVDTDSYNEQFF
cdr3_nt: TGTGCCAGCAACCCGGTGGACACAGACTCCTACAATGAGCAGTTCTTC

j_call: TRBJ2-1
cdr3_length: 16
v_call: TRBV18
clone_size: -
d_call: TRBD2
cdr3_aa: CASSPTSGFSYNEQFF
cdr3_nt: TGTGCCAGCTCACCAACTAGCGGGTTTTCCTACAATGAGCAGTTCTTC

j_call: TRBJ1-5
cdr3_length: 15
v_call: TRBV10-3
clone_size: -
d_call: TRBD1
cdr3_aa: CAISESGQGYQPQHF
cdr3_nt: TGTGCCATCAGTGAGTCGGGACAGGGGTATCAGCCCCAGCATTTT

j_call: TRBJ2-5
cdr3_length: 15
v_call: TRBV7-2
clone_size: -
d_call: TRBD2
cdr3_aa: CASSSVLGGQETQYF
cdr3_nt: TGTGCCAGCAGCTCCGTGCTCGGGGGGCAAGAGACCCAGTACTTC

j_call: TRBJ2-2
cdr3_length: 16
v_call: TRBV7-9
clone_size: few
d_call: -
cdr3_aa: CASSLGTGLSTGELFF
cdr3_nt: TGTGCCAGCAGCTTAGGAACCGGTCTGAGCACCGGGGAGCTGTTTTTT

j_call: TRBJ1-4
cdr3_length: 15
v_call: TRBV19
clone_size: -
d_call: -
cdr3_aa: CASSTTGNSNEKLFF
cdr3_nt: TGTGCCAGTAGTACTACAGGGAACTCTAATGAAAAACTGTTTTTT

j_call: TRBJ2-7
cdr3_length: 13
v_call: TRBV20-1
clone_size: -
d_call: -
cdr3_aa: CSARRLNSYEQYF
cdr3_nt: TGCAGTGCTAGACGACTGAACTCCTACGAGCAGTACTTC

j_call: TRBJ2-1
cdr3_length: 14
v_call: TRBV12-3/TRBV12-4
clone_size: -
d_call: -
cdr3_aa: CASRAGTGNNEQFF
cdr3_nt: TGTGCCAGCAGAGCCGGGACGGGTAACAATGAGCAGTTCTTC